This T cell receptor (beta chain) derives from a study of cytomegalovirus exposure and HLA in healthy donors. Study-level findings and limits: Apparent HLA restriction characterized most CMV-associated TCR beta chains in a later analysis.

Comment on this clone: Its cognate antigen is unknown.

The PCR employed 60 Vbeta primers together with 13 Jbeta primers. TCRdb's table, derived via immunoSEQ multiplex PCR, lists solely in-frame clones and lacks some. The sample holds 55,000 to 70,000 clones, 75% to 85% seen once. Germline CDR1 reads SGDLS; CDR2 reads YYNGEE. The CDR3 contains 15 residues. The V gene lost 0 bases and the J gene lost 4 bases, with 11 bases spanning the gap. This TCR derives from a human donor in good health. Sequencing used PBMCs. The gene calls are TRBV9 and TRBJ2-1; D uncertain. As DNA, the CDR3 is TGTGCCAGCAGCGTAGCCGTAACTCAATACAATGAGCAGTTCTTC. This gives the protein CASSVAVTQYNEQFF.